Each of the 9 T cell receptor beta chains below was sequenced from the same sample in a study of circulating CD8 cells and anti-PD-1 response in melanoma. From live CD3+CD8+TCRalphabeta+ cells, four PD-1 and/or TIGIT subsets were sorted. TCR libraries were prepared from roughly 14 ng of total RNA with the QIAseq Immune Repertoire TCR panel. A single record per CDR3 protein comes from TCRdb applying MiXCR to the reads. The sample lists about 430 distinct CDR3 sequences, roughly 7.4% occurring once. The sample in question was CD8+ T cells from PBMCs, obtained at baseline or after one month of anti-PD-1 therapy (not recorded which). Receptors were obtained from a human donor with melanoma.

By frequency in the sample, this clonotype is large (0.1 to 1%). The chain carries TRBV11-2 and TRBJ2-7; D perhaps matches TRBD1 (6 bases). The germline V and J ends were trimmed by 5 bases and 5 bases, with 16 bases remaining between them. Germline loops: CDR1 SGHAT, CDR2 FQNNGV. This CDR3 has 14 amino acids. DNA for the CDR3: TGTGCCAGCAGCCCATGGCAGGGGACCGACGAGCAGTACTTC. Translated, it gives CASSPWQGTDEQYF.

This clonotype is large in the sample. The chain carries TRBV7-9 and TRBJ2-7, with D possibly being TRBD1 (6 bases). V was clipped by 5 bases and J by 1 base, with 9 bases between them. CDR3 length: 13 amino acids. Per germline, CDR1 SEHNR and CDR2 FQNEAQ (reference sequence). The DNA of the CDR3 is TGTGCCAGCAGCCCGGACAGTTCCTACGAGCAGTACTTC. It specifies CASSPDSSYEQYF.

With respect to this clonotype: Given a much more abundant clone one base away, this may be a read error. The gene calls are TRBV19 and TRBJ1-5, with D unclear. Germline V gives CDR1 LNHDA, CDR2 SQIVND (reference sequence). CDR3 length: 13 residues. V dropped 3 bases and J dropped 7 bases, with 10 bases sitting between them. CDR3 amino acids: CASSIGGRQPQHF. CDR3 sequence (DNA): TGTGCCAGTAGTATCGGAGGAAGGCAGCCCCAGCATTTT.

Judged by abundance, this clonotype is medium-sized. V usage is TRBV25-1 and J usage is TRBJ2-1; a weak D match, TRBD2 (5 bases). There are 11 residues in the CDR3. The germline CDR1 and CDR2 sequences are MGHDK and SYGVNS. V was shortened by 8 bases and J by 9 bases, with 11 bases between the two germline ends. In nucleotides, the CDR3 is TGTGCCAGCGGACTTACGGGTGAGCAGTTCTTC. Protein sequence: CASGLTGEQFF.

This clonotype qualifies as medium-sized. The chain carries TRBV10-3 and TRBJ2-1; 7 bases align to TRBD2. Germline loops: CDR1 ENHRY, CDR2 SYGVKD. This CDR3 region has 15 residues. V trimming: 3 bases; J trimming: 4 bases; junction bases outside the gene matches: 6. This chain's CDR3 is CAISEKRGRYNEQFF. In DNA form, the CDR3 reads TGTGCCATCAGTGAAAAGCGGGGTCGATACAATGAGCAGTTCTTC.

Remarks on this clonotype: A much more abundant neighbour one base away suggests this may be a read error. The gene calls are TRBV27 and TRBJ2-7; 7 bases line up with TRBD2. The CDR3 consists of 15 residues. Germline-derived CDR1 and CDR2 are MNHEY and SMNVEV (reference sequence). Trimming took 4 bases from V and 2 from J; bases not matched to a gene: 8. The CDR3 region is CASSSGGKAAYEQYF. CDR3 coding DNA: TGTGCCAGCAGTTCCGGGGGGAAGGCGGCCTACGAGCAGTACTTC.

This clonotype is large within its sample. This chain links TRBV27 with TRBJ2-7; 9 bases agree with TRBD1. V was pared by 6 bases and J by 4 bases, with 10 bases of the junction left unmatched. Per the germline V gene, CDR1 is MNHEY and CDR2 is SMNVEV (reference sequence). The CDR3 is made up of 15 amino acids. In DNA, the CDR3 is TGTGCCAGCAGCAGACCCGGGACAGGGTCGTACGAGCAGTACTTC. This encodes CASSRPGTGSYEQYF.

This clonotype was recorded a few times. CDR3 sequence reads: CASSFPGQGNQPQHF. In nucleotides, the CDR3 is TGTGCCAGCAGTTTCCCGGGACAGGGTAATCAGCCCCAGCATTTT. V and J are TRBV28 and TRBJ1-5, with TRBD1 matching over 9 bases. In germline, CDR1 is MDHEN, CDR2 SYDVKM. CDR3 length equals 15 residues. V shed 3 bases, J shed 4 bases, and the junction held 4 bases outside the gene matches.

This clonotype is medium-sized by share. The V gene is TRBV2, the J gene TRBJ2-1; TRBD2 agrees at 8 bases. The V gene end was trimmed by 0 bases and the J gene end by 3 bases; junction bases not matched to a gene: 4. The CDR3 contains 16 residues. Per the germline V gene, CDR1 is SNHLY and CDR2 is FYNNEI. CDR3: CASSEAISGGYNEQFF. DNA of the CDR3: TGTGCCAGCAGTGAAGCAATCAGCGGGGGCTACAATGAGCAGTTCTTC.